A single sample is the source of the 5 T cell receptor beta chains below, sequenced in a study of identical twins (dated by TCRdb to the mid-2010s). Library construction relied on 5' RACE. Instrument on record: Illumina HiSeq 2000. TCRdb redid the processing of the public reads, applying fastp at Q25 and MiXCR, and retained in-frame beta chains. When rows share a CDR3 protein, they turn into one entry using the most common DNA and genes. This sample gives under 900,000 distinct CDR3 sequences in total; approximately 18% of them show up just once. The ten largest clonotypes hold about an eighth of the sample. These data also formed part of another study, on T cells expressing NK-cell markers.

The specimen sequenced was PBMCs. The origin of the receptors is a woman between 18 and 29 years old in good health.

The V call is TRBV20-1, the J call TRBJ2-5; D is uncertain. Trimming pared 7 bases from V and 2 bases from J, leaving 8 bases between. The CDR3 has 11 residues. Germline V gene lookup returns CDR1 DFQATT and CDR2 SNEGSKA (reference sequence). The CDR3 loop reads CSGRLQETQYF. CDR3 coding DNA: TGCAGTGGCCGATTACAAGAGACCCAGTACTTC.

The chain joins TRBV29-1 to TRBJ2-7, with 8 bases that match TRBD2. V was pared by 4 bases and J by 3 bases, with 5 bases of the junction left unmatched. The CDR3 totals 13 residues. Germline V lookup: CDR1 SQVTM, CDR2 ANQGSEA. This chain's CDR3 is CSVGGGPIYEQYF. The CDR3 DNA follows: TGCAGCGTTGGCGGGGGGCCGATCTACGAGCAGTACTTC.

The chain is built from TRBV18 and TRBJ2-6, with D possibly TRBD1 on 5 matching bases. There are 15 residues in the CDR3. From germline, CDR1 is KGHSH and CDR2 LQKENI. Trimming left V 5 bases short and J 4 bases short, with 12 bases between. CDR3: CASSIARVGANVLTF. The CDR3 region has the DNA TGTGCCAGCTCAATTGCCAGGGTGGGGGCCAACGTCCTGACTTTC.

This chain uses TRBV7-2 with TRBJ2-7; D not resolved. The CDR3 is made up of 15 amino acids. Germline V gene sequence: CDR1 SGHTA, CDR2 FQGNSA. V was cut by 3 bases and J by 2 bases, with 14 bases left in between. In DNA, the CDR3 is TGTGCCAGCAGCTTCCTCCCTAGTCAGGCCTACGAGCAGTACTTC. It is translated as CASSFLPSQAYEQYF.

In its sample, this clonotype was seen many times. The chain employs TRBV20-1 and TRBJ2-3; TRBD2 aligns across 12 bases. This CDR3 has 14 amino acids. Germline CDR1 and CDR2: DFQATT and SNEGSKA (reference sequence). V was clipped by 3 bases and J by 6 bases; unmatched bases: 4. The CDR3 reads CSASPTSGSDTQYF. CDR3 in DNA: TGCAGTGCTAGCCCGACTAGCGGGAGTGATACGCAGTATTTT.